The clone carrying this TCR beta chain was counted only a few times. What it binds is unknown. Investigators reverse transcribed all isolated RNA, so they sequenced expressed TCRB transcripts. Profiling relied on immunoSEQ multiplex PCR, and the TCRdb table lists in-frame clones only, not all of them. The sample records some 250,000 clones, approximately 10% being singletons. This entry belongs to a study of beta chain features in type 1 diabetes. Study-level points and caveats: Reduced insertions and increased deletions marked VDJ junctions in type 1 diabetes patients. All four CD4+ subsets from Type 1 diabetes patients carried moderately but significantly shorter TCRB CDR3s.

The source of this sequence is a man between 25 and 39 years old with type 1 diabetes. The specimen sequenced was naive CD4+ T cells from blood.

The CDR3 region has the DNA TGTGCCAGCAGCTTAGGGGTTAGTGGACAGGGAGACCACGAGCAGTACTTC. Its translation is CASSLGVSGQGDHEQYF. The V and J genes are TRBV7-9 and TRBJ2-7; 8 bases map to TRBD1. This CDR3 has 17 amino acids. V lost 1 base to trimming and J lost 5 bases; unmatched junction nucleotides: 13. CDR1 and CDR2 (germline): SEHNR, FQNEAQ (reference sequence).